Described below is a single T cell receptor beta chain sequence and its context. The protocol was immunoSEQ multiplex PCR, while the TCRdb copy is restricted to in-frame clones and leaves out a portion. The data contain about 160,000 clones, over 70% of them singletons. The data originate from a study of blood T cell repertoires in COVID-19. Cohort allocation depended upon clinical history that participants reported. The CDR3 runs to 11 residues. Trimming took 5 bases from V and 5 from J, leaving 10 bases between them. CDR1 is DFQATT, CDR2 SNEGSKA, per germline (reference sequence). This chain links TRBV20-1 with TRBJ2-7, with D possibly being TRBD1 (6 bases). This TCR came from a woman aged 40-49 years with acute COVID-19. Sequenced: PBMCs or T cells enriched from blood (not recorded which). The CDR3 spells CSAAQGNEQYF. The CDR3 bases are TGCAGTGCTGCACAGGGTAACGAGCAGTACTTC.